This TCR beta chain emerged from a study of CD8+ T cells in alopecia areata. Study results and caveats: Scalp samples also yield sequences of resident alphabeta T cells from normal skin. TCR sharing across patients was less clear than in mice, possibly HLA-related.

This clone has just a few counts. What it binds is unknown. These gene names are mouse names. The sequence runs out 4 residues before the end of the CDR3; the remainder is reconstructed from the germline J gene. cDNA prepared by RNA extraction and subsequent reverse transcription served as the template for sequencing. The table came from immunoSEQ multiplex PCR; TCRdb's copy has only in-frame clones and leaves some out. The sample was found to contain roughly 110,000 clones, and every one recurs. Germline V gene sequence: CDR1 NNHDY, CDR2 SYVADS. The CDR3 extends over 16 amino acids. V lost 2 bases and J 3 bases, leaving 17 bases between the germline ends.

This sequence originates from a C3H/HeJ mouse with alopecia areata. The mice in this strain carry MHC haplotype H2-k. Input material: lesional skin. The chain has TRBV13-3 and TRBJ1-1; TRBD1 is a possible D gene (5 bases). The CDR3 bases that were read are TGTGCCAGCAGTGAGTCTCAGGGAAAAGGGGACACA. This translates into CASSESQGKGDT. The whole CDR3 protein is CASSESQGKGDTEVFF.